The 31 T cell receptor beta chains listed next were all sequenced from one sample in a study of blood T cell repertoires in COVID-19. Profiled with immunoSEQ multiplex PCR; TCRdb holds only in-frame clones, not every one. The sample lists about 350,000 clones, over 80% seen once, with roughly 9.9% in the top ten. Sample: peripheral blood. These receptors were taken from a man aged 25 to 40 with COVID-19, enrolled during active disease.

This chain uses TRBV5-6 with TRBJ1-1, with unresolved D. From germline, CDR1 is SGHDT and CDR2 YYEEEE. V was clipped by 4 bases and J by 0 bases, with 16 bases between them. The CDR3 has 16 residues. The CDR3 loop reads CASSPRVQSMNTEAFF. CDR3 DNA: TGTGCCAGCAGCCCGCGAGTACAGTCCATGAACACTGAAGCTTTCTTT.

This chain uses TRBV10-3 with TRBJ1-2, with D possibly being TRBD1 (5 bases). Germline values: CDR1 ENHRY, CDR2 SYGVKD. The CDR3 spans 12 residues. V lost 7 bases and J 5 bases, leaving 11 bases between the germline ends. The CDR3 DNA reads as TGTGCCATCAAGAGGGAGGGGTATGGCTACACCTTC. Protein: CAIKREGYGYTF.

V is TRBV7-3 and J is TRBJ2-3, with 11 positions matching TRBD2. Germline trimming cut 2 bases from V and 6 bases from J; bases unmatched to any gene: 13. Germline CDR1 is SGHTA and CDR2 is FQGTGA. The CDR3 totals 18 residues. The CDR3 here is CASSLGGLSGGARDTQYF. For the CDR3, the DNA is TGTGCCAGCAGCTTAGGTGGCCTTAGCGGGGGGGCGAGGGATACGCAGTATTTT. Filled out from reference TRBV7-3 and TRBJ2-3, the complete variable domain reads GAGVSQTPSNKVTEKGKYVELRCDPISGHTALYWYRQSLGQGPEFLIYFQGTGAADDSGLPNDRFFAVRPEGSVSTLKIQRTERGDSAVYLCASSLGGLSGGARDTQYFGPGTRLTVL.

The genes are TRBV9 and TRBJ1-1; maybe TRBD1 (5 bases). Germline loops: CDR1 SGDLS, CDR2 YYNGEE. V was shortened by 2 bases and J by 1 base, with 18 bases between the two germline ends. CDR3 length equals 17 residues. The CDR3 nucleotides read TGTGCCAGCAGCGTCGTGGCTATGGGGGGATCGAACACTGAAGCTTTCTTT. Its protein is CASSVVAMGGSNTEAFF.

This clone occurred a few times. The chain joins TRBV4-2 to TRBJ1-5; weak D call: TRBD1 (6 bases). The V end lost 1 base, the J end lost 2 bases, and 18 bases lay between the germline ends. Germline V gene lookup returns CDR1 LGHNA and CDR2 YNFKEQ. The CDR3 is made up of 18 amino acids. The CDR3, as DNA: TGTGCCAGCAGCCAAGGGACTAGGGGGGAAGCGGGCAATCAGCCCCAGCATTTT. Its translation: CASSQGTRGEAGNQPQHF.

Written as DNA, the CDR3 is TGTGCCAGCAGCTCTGGGACAGGGGGTGGATCTGGCTACACCTTC. This sequence encodes CASSSGTGGGSGYTF. This chain uses TRBV7-3 with TRBJ1-2; TRBD1 agrees at 11 bases. CDR3 length: 15 amino acids. CDR1 is SGHTA, CDR2 FQGTGA, per germline. J was trimmed by 7 bases and V by 4 bases; bases with no gene match: 8.

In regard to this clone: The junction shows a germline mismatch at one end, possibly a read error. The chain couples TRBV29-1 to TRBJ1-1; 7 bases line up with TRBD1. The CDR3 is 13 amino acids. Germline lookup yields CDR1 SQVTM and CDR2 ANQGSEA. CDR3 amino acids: CSVEGDRNTEAFF. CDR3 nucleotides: TGCAGCGTCGAAGGGGACAGGAACACTGAAGCTTTCTTT.

CDR3: CASRLDRGNSPLHF. The DNA for the CDR3 is TGTGCCAGCAGACTGGACAGGGGTAATTCACCCCTCCACTTT. This chain connects TRBV28 to TRBJ1-6; TRBD1 matches at 9 bases. Trimming cost V 6 bases and J 6 bases; bases outside gene matches: 3. This CDR3 contains 14 residues. Germline V gene sequence: CDR1 MDHEN, CDR2 SYDVKM.

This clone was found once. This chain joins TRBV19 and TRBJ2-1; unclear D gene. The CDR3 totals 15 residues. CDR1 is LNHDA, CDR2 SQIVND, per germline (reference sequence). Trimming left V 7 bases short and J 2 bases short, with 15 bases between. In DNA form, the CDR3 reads TGTGCCAGTACCATGGAGTTAAGCCCCTACAATGAGCAGTTCTTC. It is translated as CASTMELSPYNEQFF.

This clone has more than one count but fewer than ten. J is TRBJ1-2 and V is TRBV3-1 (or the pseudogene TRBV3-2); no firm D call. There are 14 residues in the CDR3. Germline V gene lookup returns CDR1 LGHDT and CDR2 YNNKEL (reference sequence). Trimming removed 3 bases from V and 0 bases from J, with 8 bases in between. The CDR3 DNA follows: TGTGCCAGCAGCCATTACACAGCTAACTATGGCTACACCTTC. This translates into CASSHYTANYGYTF.

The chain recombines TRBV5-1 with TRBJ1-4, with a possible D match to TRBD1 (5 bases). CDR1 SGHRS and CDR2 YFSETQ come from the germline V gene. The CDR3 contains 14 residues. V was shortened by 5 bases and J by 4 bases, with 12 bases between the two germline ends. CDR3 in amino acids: CASSPDRDNEKLFF. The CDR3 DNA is TGCGCCAGCAGTCCCGACAGAGATAATGAAAAACTGTTTTTT.

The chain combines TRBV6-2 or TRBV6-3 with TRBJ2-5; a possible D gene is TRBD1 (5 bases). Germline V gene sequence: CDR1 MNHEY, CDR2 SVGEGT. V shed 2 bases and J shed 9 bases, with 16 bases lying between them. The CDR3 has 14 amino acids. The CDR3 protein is CASSYPNDRGPQYF. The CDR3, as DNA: TGTGCCAGCAGTTACCCCAACGACAGAGGTCCCCAGTACTTC.

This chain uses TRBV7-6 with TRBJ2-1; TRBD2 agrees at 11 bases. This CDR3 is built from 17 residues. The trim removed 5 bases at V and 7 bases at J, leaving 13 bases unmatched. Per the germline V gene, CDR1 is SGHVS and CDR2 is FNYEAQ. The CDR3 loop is CASSRLLSGRVVNEQFF. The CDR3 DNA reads TGTGCCAGCAGCCGACTTCTTAGCGGGAGGGTGGTAAATGAGCAGTTCTTC.

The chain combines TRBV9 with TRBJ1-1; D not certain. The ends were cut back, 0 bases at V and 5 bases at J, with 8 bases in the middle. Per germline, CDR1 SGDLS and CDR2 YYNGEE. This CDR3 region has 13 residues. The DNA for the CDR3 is TGTGCCAGCAGCGTAGTCCCCCAGACTGAAGCTTTCTTT. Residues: CASSVVPQTEAFF.

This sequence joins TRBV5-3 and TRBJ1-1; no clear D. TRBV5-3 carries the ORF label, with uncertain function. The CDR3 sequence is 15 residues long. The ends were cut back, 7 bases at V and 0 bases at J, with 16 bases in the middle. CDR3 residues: CARRHGRHMNTEAFF. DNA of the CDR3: TGTGCCAGACGCCACGGGAGACATATGAACACTGAAGCTTTCTTT.

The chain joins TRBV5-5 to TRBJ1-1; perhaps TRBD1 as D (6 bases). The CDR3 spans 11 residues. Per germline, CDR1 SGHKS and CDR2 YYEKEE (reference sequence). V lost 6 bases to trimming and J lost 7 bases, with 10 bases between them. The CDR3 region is CASKKGVEAFF. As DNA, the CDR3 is TGTGCCAGCAAAAAGGGGGTTGAAGCTTTCTTT.

Written as DNA, the CDR3 is TGTGCCAGCTCACCACCGGTCCGGGTTTGGACAGATACGCAGTATTTT. Its protein is CASSPPVRVWTDTQYF. The rearrangement joins TRBV18 to TRBJ2-3; no definite D call. The CDR3 has 16 residues. V was clipped by 0 bases and J by 3 bases, with 13 bases between them. CDR1 is KGHSH and CDR2 is LQKENI in the germline V gene.

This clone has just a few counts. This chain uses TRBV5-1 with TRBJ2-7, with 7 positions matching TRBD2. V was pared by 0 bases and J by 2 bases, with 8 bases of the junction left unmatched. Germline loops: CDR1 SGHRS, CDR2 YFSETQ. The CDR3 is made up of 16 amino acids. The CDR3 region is CASSLVGGSVAYEQYF. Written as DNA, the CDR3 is TGCGCCAGCAGCTTGGTAGGCGGGAGCGTAGCCTACGAGCAGTACTTC. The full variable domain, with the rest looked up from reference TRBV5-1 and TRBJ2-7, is KAGVTQTPRYLIKTRGQQVTLSCSPISGHRSVSWYQQTPGQGLQFLFEYFSETQRNKGNFPGRFSGRQFSNSRSEMNVSTLELGDSALYLCASSLVGGSVAYEQYFGPGTRLTVT.

The CDR3 loop reads CASSYRRTGLGTEAFF. CDR3 coding DNA: TGTGCCAGCAGTTACCGTCGGACAGGGCTGGGGACTGAAGCTTTCTTT. The J gene is TRBJ1-1, the V gene TRBV6-5; 8 nucleotides align to TRBD1. CDR1 is MNHEY and CDR2 is SVGAGI in the germline V gene. V dropped 2 bases and J dropped 5; count of bases not matched to a gene: 10. The CDR3 spans 16 residues.

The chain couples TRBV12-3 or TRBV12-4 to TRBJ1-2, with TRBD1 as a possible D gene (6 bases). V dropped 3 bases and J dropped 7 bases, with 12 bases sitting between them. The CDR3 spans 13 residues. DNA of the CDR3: TGTGCCAGCAGTTTTGCGGGGGCTGGTGGCTACACCTTC. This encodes CASSFAGAGGYTF.

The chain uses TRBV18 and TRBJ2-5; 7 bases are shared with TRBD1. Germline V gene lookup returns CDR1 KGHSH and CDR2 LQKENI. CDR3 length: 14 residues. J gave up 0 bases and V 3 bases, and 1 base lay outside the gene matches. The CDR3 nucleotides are TGTGCCAGCTCACCGACAGGGTACCAAGAGACCCAGTACTTC. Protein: CASSPTGYQETQYF.

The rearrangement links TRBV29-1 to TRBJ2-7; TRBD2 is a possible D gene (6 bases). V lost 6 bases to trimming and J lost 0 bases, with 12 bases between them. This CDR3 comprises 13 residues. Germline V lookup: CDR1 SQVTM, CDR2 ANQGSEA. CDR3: CSVAGTLSYEQYF. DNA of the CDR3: TGCAGCGTCGCAGGGACTCTCTCCTACGAGCAGTACTTC.

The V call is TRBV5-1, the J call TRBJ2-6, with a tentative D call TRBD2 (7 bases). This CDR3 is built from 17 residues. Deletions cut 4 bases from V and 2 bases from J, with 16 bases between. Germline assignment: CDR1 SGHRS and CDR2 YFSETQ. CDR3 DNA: TGCGCCAGCAGCGTAATAACGGGGGGCACTGGGGCCAACGTCCTGACTTTC. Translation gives CASSVITGGTGANVLTF.

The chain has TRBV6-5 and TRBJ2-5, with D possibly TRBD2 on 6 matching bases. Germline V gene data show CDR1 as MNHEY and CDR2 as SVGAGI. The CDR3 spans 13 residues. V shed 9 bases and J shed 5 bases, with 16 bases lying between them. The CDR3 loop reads CASAEGRRETQYF. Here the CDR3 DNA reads TGTGCCAGTGCGGAGGGGCGCCGGGAGACCCAGTACTTC.

The CDR3 is CASSRTGSWDTQYF. CDR3 sequence (DNA): TGTGCCAGCAGCCGGACAGGGTCTTGGGATACGCAGTATTTT. The chain employs TRBV3-1 (or the pseudogene TRBV3-2) and TRBJ2-3; 8 positions agree with TRBD1. Germline lookup yields CDR1 LGHDT and CDR2 YNNKEL (reference sequence). The CDR3 sequence is 14 residues long. Trimming removed 4 bases from V and 6 bases from J; junction bases left unmatched: 6.

CDR3 sequence reads: CASSWDRASGNTIYF. The CDR3 coding sequence is TGTGCCAGCAGCTGGGACAGGGCTTCTGGAAACACCATATATTTT. The chain is built from TRBV5-6 and TRBJ1-3, with 9 bases fitting TRBD1. There are 15 residues in the CDR3. V shed 3 bases and J 1 base; nucleotides not matched to a gene: 2. The germline V gene has CDR1 SGHDT and CDR2 YYEEEE.

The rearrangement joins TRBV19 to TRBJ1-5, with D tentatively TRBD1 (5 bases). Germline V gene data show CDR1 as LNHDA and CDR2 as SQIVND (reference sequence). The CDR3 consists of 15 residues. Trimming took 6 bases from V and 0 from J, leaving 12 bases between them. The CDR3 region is CASRNVGLSNQPQHF. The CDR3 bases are TGTGCCAGTAGAAATGTGGGACTTAGCAATCAGCCCCAGCATTTT. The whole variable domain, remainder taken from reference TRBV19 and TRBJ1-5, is DGGITQSPKYLFRKEGQNVTLSCEQNLNHDAMYWYRQDPGQGLRLIYYSQIVNDFQKGDIAEGYSVSREKKESFPLTVTSAQKNPTAFYLCASRNVGLSNQPQHFGDGTRLSIL.

For the CDR3, the DNA is TGTGCCACCAGCAGAGCAGGGCTCGGGACTAGCTACACCGGGGAGCTGTTTTTT. Translated, it gives CATSRAGLGTSYTGELFF. The chain is built from TRBV15 and TRBJ2-2; 9 positions agree with TRBD2. CDR1 and CDR2 from the germline V gene are LNHNV and YYDKDF (reference sequence). The CDR3 is made up of 18 amino acids. The trim removed 1 base at V and 3 bases at J, leaving 9 bases unmatched. The full variable domain, its missing parts supplied by reference TRBV15 and TRBJ2-2, is DAMVIQNPRYQVTQFGKPVTLSCSQTLNHNVMYWYQQKSSQAPKLLFHYYDKDFNNEADTPDNFQSRRPNTSFCFLDIRSPGLGDTAMYLCATSRAGLGTSYTGELFFGEGSRLTVL.

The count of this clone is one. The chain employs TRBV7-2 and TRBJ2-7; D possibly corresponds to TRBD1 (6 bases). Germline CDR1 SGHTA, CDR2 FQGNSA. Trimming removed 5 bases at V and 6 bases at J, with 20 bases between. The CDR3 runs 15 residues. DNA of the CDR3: TGTGCCAGCAGCCCCCCGGGGACAACCCTTGGCGAGCAGTACTTC. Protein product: CASSPPGTTLGEQYF.

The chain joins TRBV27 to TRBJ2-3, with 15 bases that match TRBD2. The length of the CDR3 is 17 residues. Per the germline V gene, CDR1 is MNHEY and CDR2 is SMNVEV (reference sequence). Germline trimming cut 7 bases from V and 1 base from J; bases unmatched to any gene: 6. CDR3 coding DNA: TGTGCCAGCACCGGGACTAGCGGGAGGAGGGGCACAGATACGCAGTATTTT. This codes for CASTGTSGRRGTDTQYF.

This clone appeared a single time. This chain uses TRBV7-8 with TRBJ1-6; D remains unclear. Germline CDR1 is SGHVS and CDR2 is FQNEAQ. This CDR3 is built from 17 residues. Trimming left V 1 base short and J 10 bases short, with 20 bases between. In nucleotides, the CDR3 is TGTGCCAGCAGCTTAGTCAGGCTCGCGGGCCCCCTATCACCCCTCCACTTT. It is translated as CASSLVRLAGPLSPLHF. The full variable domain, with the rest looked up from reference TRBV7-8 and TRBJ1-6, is GAGVSQSPRYKVAKRGQDVALRCDPISGHVSLFWYQQALGQGPEFLTYFQNEAQLDKSGLPSDRFFAERPEGSVSTLKIQRTQQEDSAVYLCASSLVRLAGPLSPLHFGNGTRLTVT.